These 10 T cell receptor beta chains were sequenced from one sample in a study of T cell responses to AZD1222 COVID-19 vaccine. Only in-frame clones appear in the TCRdb table, and some are missing; sequencing was by immunoSEQ multiplex PCR. The data show around 150,000 clones, less than 95% seen once. The input for sequencing was peripheral blood, taken 28 days after the second AZD1222 dose. All receptors derive from an adult who received the AZD1222 COVID-19 vaccine.

This sequence joins TRBV12-5 and TRBJ1-1, with D maybe TRBD1 (5 bases). The CDR3 is 16 amino acids. Per germline, CDR1 LGHNT and CDR2 FRNRAP. The V gene lost 2 bases and the J gene lost 3 bases, with 16 bases spanning the gap. DNA for the CDR3: TGTGCTAGTGGTTTGACGTACCAGGGTCCGTACACTGAAGCTTTCTTT. Translation: CASGLTYQGPYTEAFF.

The rearrangement links TRBV5-1 to TRBJ1-2; D not resolved. CDR3 length: 13 residues. Trimming stripped 0 bases from V and 3 bases from J, with 6 bases between. The germline V gene has CDR1 SGHRS and CDR2 YFSETQ. CDR3 loop: CASSLEGDYGYTF. Here the CDR3 DNA reads TGCGCCAGCAGCTTGGAGGGCGACTATGGCTACACCTTC.

The V call is TRBV19, the J call TRBJ1-1; D uncertain. This CDR3 comprises 16 residues. Germline-derived CDR1 and CDR2 are LNHDA and SQIVND (reference sequence). Trimming left V 0 bases short and J 1 base short, with 12 bases between. Here the CDR3 reads CASSIDQSRPNTEAFF. As DNA, the CDR3 is TGTGCCAGTAGTATAGATCAGAGCCGGCCGAACACTGAAGCTTTCTTT.

J is TRBJ2-5 and V is TRBV28; 7 bases match TRBD1. The germline gives CDR1 MDHEN, CDR2 SYDVKM. The CDR3 spans 14 residues. Germline trimming cut 4 bases from V and 1 base from J; bases unmatched to any gene: 3. The CDR3 loop is CASSSGQVQETQYF. The CDR3 DNA reads TGTGCCAGCAGTTCTGGACAGGTCCAAGAGACCCAGTACTTC.

The gene calls are TRBV2 and TRBJ2-7; D might be TRBD2 (6 bases). Germline V lookup: CDR1 SNHLY, CDR2 FYNNEI. V lost 3 bases and J lost 1, with 10 bases in between. CDR3 length equals 14 residues. CDR3 sequence: CASSEGLASYEQYF. CDR3 in DNA: TGTGCCAGCAGTGAGGGGCTAGCGTCCTACGAGCAGTACTTC.

The V gene is TRBV5-1, the J gene TRBJ1-5; D is unclear. The CDR3 is 15 residues long. Trimming removed 5 bases at V and 0 bases at J, with 12 bases between. Germline assignment: CDR1 SGHRS and CDR2 YFSETQ. The DNA for the CDR3 is TGCGCCAGCAGACCCGATCCCAATAGCAATCAGCCCCAGCATTTT. As protein: CASRPDPNSNQPQHF.

This clone has more than one count but fewer than ten. J is TRBJ1-2 and V is TRBV27; D might be TRBD1 (6 bases). The CDR3 length is 15 residues. The V end was cut by 5 bases, the J end by 0 bases, with 13 bases between. The germline gives CDR1 MNHEY, CDR2 SMNVEV (reference sequence). CDR3: CASSLRQDTNYGYTF. The CDR3, as DNA: TGTGCCAGCAGTCTACGACAGGATACTAACTATGGCTACACCTTC.

The chain is built from TRBV7-2 and TRBJ2-5; 10 bases map to TRBD2. Unmatched junction bases numbered 6, after V lost 4 bases and J lost 4 bases. The CDR3 length is 15 residues. Germline loops: CDR1 SGHTA, CDR2 FQGNSA. CDR3 in DNA: TGTGCCAGCAGCTACTCTAGCGGGAGTGTAGAGACCCAGTACTTC. As protein: CASSYSSGSVETQYF.

This clone came up once. The genes are TRBV27 and TRBJ2-3; either TRBD1 or TRBD2 may supply D (5 bases each). The CDR3 is made up of 12 amino acids. V lost 8 bases, J lost 10 bases, and 16 bases lay in between. Per germline, CDR1 MNHEY and CDR2 SMNVEV (reference sequence). The CDR3 nucleotides read TGTGCCAGCCGACTCCGGGACCAAGCGCAGTATTTT. Translated, it gives CASRLRDQAQYF.

V usage is TRBV30 and J usage is TRBJ1-1; D uncertain. The CDR3 is made up of 14 amino acids. From germline, CDR1 is GTSNPN and CDR2 SVGIG (reference sequence). V was trimmed by 3 bases and J by 0 bases, leaving 11 bases between them. The CDR3 DNA reads TGTGCCTGGAGGCCTTCCTACATGAACACTGAAGCTTTCTTT. This encodes CAWRPSYMNTEAFF. The whole variable domain, filled in from reference TRBV30 and TRBJ1-1, reads SQTIHQWPATLVQPVGSPLSLECTVEGTSNPNLYWYRQAAGRGLQLLFYSVGIGQISSEVPQNLSASRPQDRQFILSSKKLLLSDSGFYLCAWRPSYMNTEAFFGQGTRLTVV.